These 7 T cell receptor beta chains came from one sample sequenced in a study of T cell repertoires in cytomegalovirus infection. These receptors are not linked to any known antigen. TCRdb processed the reads anew with MiXCR; each CDR3 protein has one entry. The sample contains about 330,000 distinct CDR3 sequences, about 35% of which appear only once. Here the sequenced sample was cultured PBMCs, taken from culture after CMV antigen stimulation. The receptors derive from a human donor in good health (CMV status not recorded). Some clones in this sample may be carry-over from other donors' samples.

This clonotype showed up just a few times. The rearrangement joins TRBV7-2 to TRBJ2-2, with TRBD1 matching 9 bases. Germline values: CDR1 SGHTA, CDR2 FQGNSA. The trim removed 6 bases at V and 3 bases at J, leaving 5 bases unmatched. This CDR3 has 15 amino acids. The CDR3 reads CASSYRGRDTGELFF. The CDR3 DNA reads as TGTGCCAGCAGTTACAGGGGGCGGGACACCGGGGAGCTGTTTTTT. The full variable domain, with the rest looked up from reference TRBV7-2 and TRBJ2-2, is GAGVSQSPSNKVTEKGKDVELRCDPISGHTALYWYRQSLGQGLEFLIYFQGNSAPDKSGLPSDRFSAERTGGSVSTLTIQRTQQEDSAVYLCASSYRGRDTGELFFGEGSRLTVL.

The table lists this clonotype with many counts. The CDR3, as DNA: TGTGCCAGCAGCGGTTGGACAGGCCCGAACTATGGCTACACCTTC. Translated, it gives CASSGWTGPNYGYTF. The V call is TRBV7-2, the J call TRBJ1-2; 7 bases map to TRBD1. V shed 5 bases, J shed 2 bases, and the junction held 8 bases outside the gene matches. Germline loops: CDR1 SGHTA, CDR2 FQGNSA. This CDR3 comprises 15 residues.

The CDR3 DNA is TGTGCCAGCAGCTTAATGGGGGAATCCGGCGAGCAGTACTTC. Translating it yields CASSLMGESGEQYF. The genes are TRBV7-9 and TRBJ2-7; D tentatively reads TRBD1 or TRBD2 (5 bases each). The V end lost 2 bases, the J end lost 6 bases, and 14 bases lay between the germline ends. Germline CDR1 SEHNR, CDR2 FQNEAQ (reference sequence). The CDR3 extends over 14 amino acids.

This clonotype was seen a handful of times. The genes are TRBV14 and TRBJ2-1, with 12 bases fitting TRBD2. Unmatched junction bases numbered 2, after V lost 6 bases and J lost 2 bases. Germline V gives CDR1 SGHDN, CDR2 FVKESK. The CDR3 is 15 amino acids. The CDR3 region is CASRSSGRAYNEQFF. For the CDR3, the DNA is TGTGCCAGCAGATCTAGCGGGAGGGCCTACAATGAGCAGTTCTTC.

This clonotype showed up just a few times. As DNA, the CDR3 is TGCGCCAGCAGCCAAGACTTCGACAGCTCTGGAAACACCATATATTTT. Protein: CASSQDFDSSGNTIYF. The chain carries TRBV4-3 and TRBJ1-3; maybe TRBD1 (5 bases). The germline V gene has CDR1 LGHNA and CDR2 YSLEER. The CDR3 spans 16 residues. V shed 0 bases and J shed 0 bases, with 9 bases lying between them.

This clonotype was seen only a few times. The gene calls are TRBV4-1 and TRBJ1-1; D is unresolved. With 1 base removed from V and 2 bases from J, the gap between germline ends came to 8 bases. Looked up from germline, CDR1 is MGHRA and CDR2 is YSYEKL. CDR3 size: 14 residues. The chain's CDR3 is CASSQGLSNTEAFF. DNA for the CDR3: TGCGCCAGCAGCCAAGGGCTGTCAAACACTGAAGCTTTCTTT.

This chain connects TRBV10-3 to TRBJ1-1; D is unclear. The CDR3 consists of 16 residues. Germline V gene lookup returns CDR1 ENHRY and CDR2 SYGVKD. The ends were cut back, 0 bases at V and 0 bases at J, with 11 bases in the middle. The CDR3 bases are TGTGCCATCAGTGAGTCGACGGTCGGGATGAACACTGAAGCTTTCTTT. It encodes CAISESTVGMNTEAFF.